This T cell receptor (beta chain) is from a study of T-cell reconstitution after alpha-beta-depleted transplantation in children. This CDR3 region has 16 residues. Trimming shortened V by 5 bases and J by 0 bases, and 13 bases separated the two germline ends. TCRbeta library construction was performed incorporating unique molecular identifiers. TCRdb redid the calling of the PCR reads with MiXCR, one entry per CDR3 protein. The sample yields around 180,000 distinct CDR3 sequences, around 10% seen once. Study conclusions and caveats: In patients about two months after transplant, alpha-beta T cells reportedly arose from several hundred expanded graft clones. A year had passed since transplant, and T-cell counts and diversity by then came mostly from newly produced T cells.

This clonotype came up many times. Its target is unknown. The material was PBMCs, obtained before TCRalphabeta/CD19-depleted stem cell transplant. V gene TRBV12-3 or TRBV12-4 combines with J gene TRBJ1-4; D is possibly TRBD1 (6 bases). The source of this sequence is a boy between 2 and 10 years old with acute myeloid leukemia, due to receive a stem cell transplant. The CDR3 loop is CASSETDSPTNEKLFF. CDR3 bases: TGTGCCAGCAGTGAGACGGACAGCCCAACTAATGAAAAACTGTTTTTT.